Included here is one TCR beta chain sequence, with context. Its target is not known. These data originate in a study of OX40 agonist ivuxolimab in advanced cancers. Across the whole study: Having had anti-PD-1, anti-PD-L1 or anti-CTLA-4 therapy before was allowed, and around 39% had some.

Profiled with immunoSEQ multiplex PCR; TCRdb holds only in-frame clones, not every one. Altogether some 19,000 clones are present, 55% to 75% being singletons, with the ten largest covering about 24%. Broader study findings: Within 6 weeks, CD4+ and CD8+ blood T cells expanded clonally at 0.1 to 3.0 mg/kg.

Sample: CD4+ or CD8+ T cells sorted from blood, taken in a trial of the OX40 agonist ivuxolimab. This receptor was taken from an adult with an advanced solid tumor such as melanoma, head and neck, liver or kidney cancer.

In DNA, the CDR3 is TGTGCCAGCAGCCGGTCCCTCCTCTACAATGAGCAGTTCTTC. This sequence encodes CASSRSLLYNEQFF. This chain links TRBV5-4 with TRBJ2-1; D remains ambiguous. CDR1 and CDR2 from the germline V gene are SGHNT and YYREEE (reference sequence). The CDR3 has 14 residues. Between the trimmed V and J ends, which lost 4 bases and 3 bases, there was a span of 11 bases. Together with reference TRBV5-4 and TRBJ2-1, the CDR3 gives the full variable domain: ETGVTQSPTHLIKTRGQQVTLRCSSQSGHNTVSWYQQALGQGPQFIFQYYREEENGRGNFPPRFSGLQFPNYSSELNVNALELDDSALYLCASSRSLLYNEQFFGPGTRLTVL.